The rows below give T cell receptor beta chains drawn from one sample of a study of blood T cells in healthy people across ages. MiXCR was run by TCRdb on the 5' RACE reads, yielding one entry per CDR3 protein. The sample contains under 800,000 distinct CDR3 sequences, 20% to 25% of which appear only once. What was sequenced was blood. These receptors were obtained from an older man in good health. CDR3s include the opening cysteine and the closing phenylalanine or tryptophan. A D gene is named only where the DNA matches it firmly. Only part of the rows carry a size: once, few, many, or a class if the clone is expanded.

D,V,size,J,DNA,CDR3
TRBD1,TRBV28,.,TRBJ1-2,TGTGCCAGCAGTCCGAGCAAAGGACAGGGAAGGAATGGCTACACCTTC,CASSPSKGQGRNGYTF
.,TRBV7-9,.,TRBJ2-5,TGTGCCAGCAGCGCCTCGGGTCTGGAGACCCAGTACTTC,CASSASGLETQYF
.,TRBV3-1,.,TRBJ2-7,TGTGCCAGCAGCCAAGTTGGCGGGATGAGCTCCTACGAGCAGTACTTC,CASSQVGGMSSYEQYF
TRBD2,TRBV14,few,TRBJ2-7,TGTGCCAGCAGCCGAAGCGGTCAGTTGCAGGGGATGAGCGGGAGGCGGTACGAGCAGTACTTC,CASSRSGQLQGMSGRRYEQYF
TRBD1,TRBV7-9,.,TRBJ2-2,TGTGCCAGCAGCTTAGTCCCAGGGGGCTGGTCACCGGGGGAGCTGTTTTTT,CASSLVPGGWSPGELFF
.,TRBV20-1,few,TRBJ2-1,TGCAGCCCCCCTTTAGCGGCCCCGGTAGGTGAGCAGTTCTTC,CSPPLAAPVGEQFF
.,TRBV2,few,TRBJ2-2,TGTGCCAGCAGTCGCAACGCCGGGCCTACCGGGGAGCTGTTTTTT,CASSRNAGPTGELFF
.,TRBV5-1,many,TRBJ2-5,TGCGCCAGCAGCTTGGCCGGGACCGAAGAGACCCAGTACTTC,CASSLAGTEETQYF
TRBD2,TRBV20-1,few,TRBJ2-3,TGCAGTGCTAGAGATCCGGGACTAGCGGGAGTTACGCAGTATTTT,CSARDPGLAGVTQYF
TRBD1,TRBV10-3,.,TRBJ1-2,TGTGCCATCAGAAGGACAGGGGATGGCTACACCTTC,CAIRRTGDGYTF
TRBD1,TRBV5-1,few,TRBJ2-5,TGCGCCAGCAGCCAACGGACAGGGTTAGAGACCCAGTACTTC,CASSQRTGLETQYF
.,TRBV12-3/TRBV12-4,.,TRBJ1-2,TGTGCCAGCAGTTTCCCAGGATATGGCTACGCCTTC,CASSFPGYGYAF
TRBD1,TRBV7-9,.,TRBJ2-7,TGTGCCAGCTCTGGACAGGGTGGGCACGAGCAGTACTTC,CASSGQGGHEQYF
TRBD1,TRBV9,few,TRBJ2-3,TGTGCCAGCAGCGAGACAGGGGGCAGTAGCACAGATACGCAGTATTTT,CASSETGGSSTDTQYF
TRBD2,TRBV7-8,few,TRBJ2-7,TGTGCCAGCAGCTTAGTAATTAGCGGGAGGTACGAGCAGTACTTC,CASSLVISGRYEQYF
.,TRBV9,.,TRBJ2-3,TGTGCCAGCAGCGTAGAGGCGGGATATAGCACAGATACGCAGTATTTT,CASSVEAGYSTDTQYF
TRBD2,TRBV15,.,TRBJ2-2,TGCGCCACCAGCAGAAAGCGGGATACGAACACCGGGGAGCTGTTTTTT,CATSRKRDTNTGELFF
.,TRBV27,once,TRBJ1-6,TGTGCCAGCAGTCAGATCACCAATTCACCCCTCCACTTT,CASSQITNSPLHF
.,TRBV3-1,few,TRBJ1-2,TGTGCCAGCAGCCCCCGAAATGGACTAGATGGCTACACCTTC,CASSPRNGLDGYTF
.,TRBV7-2,.,TRBJ2-1,TGTGCCAGCAGTTCTTACAGTGAGCAGTTCTTC,CASSSYSEQFF
.,TRBV20-1,.,TRBJ2-5,TGCAGTGCTAGAGATCTAGACGGGACCCAGTACTTC,CSARDLDGTQYF
TRBD1,TRBV5-6,few,TRBJ1-5,TGTGCCAGCAGCCTATCAAATACAGGGGGCTATAGCAATCAGCCCCAGCATTTT,CASSLSNTGGYSNQPQHF
.,TRBV5-1,many,TRBJ2-3,TGCGCCAGCAGCTTCCGGAGCACAGATACGCAGTATTTT,CASSFRSTDTQYF
TRBD1,TRBV20-1,.,TRBJ2-2,TGCAGTGCTGCCCGGGACAGGGGCATCGGGGAGCTGTTTTTT,CSAARDRGIGELFF
TRBD2,TRBV11-2,.,TRBJ2-1,TGTGCCAGCAGCCGGACCGGGACTAAAACCTACAATGAGCAGTTCTTC,CASSRTGTKTYNEQFF
TRBD2,TRBV20-1,.,TRBJ2-7,TGCAGTGCTAGAATAGCGGGTGTTTCGGAGCAGTACTTC,CSARIAGVSEQYF
.,TRBV29-1,few,TRBJ1-5,TGCAGCGTTGGTGGCTCAGGGCAGCCCCAGCATTTT,CSVGGSGQPQHF
TRBD2,TRBV20-1,.,TRBJ2-5,TGCAGTGCTAGACCCCTAGGGACTAGCGGGAGGGCCCAAGAGACCCAGTACTTC,CSARPLGTSGRAQETQYF
.,TRBV4-1,.,TRBJ2-1,TGCGCCAGCAGCCAAGATAGGACACCCTACAATGAGCAGTTCTTC,CASSQDRTPYNEQFF
.,TRBV6-5,few,TRBJ1-2,TGTGCCAGCAGTATTACTGCCAGGGCCCAACCCACCTTC,CASSITARAQPTF
.,TRBV6-1,.,TRBJ2-5,TGTGCCAGCAGTGAGTCGGGGAGAGGATGGGAGACCCAGTACTTC,CASSESGRGWETQYF